This T cell receptor (beta chain) emerged from a study of T cells expressing NK-cell markers. A remark on this clonotype: Its antigen is unidentified.

CDR1 and CDR2 from the germline V gene are SGHTA and FQGTGA. This CDR3 region has 16 residues. Whole-study results and caveats: Top CD8+ clonotypes included the dominant CD3+CD56+NKG2C+ clonotypes in six donors.

Following a re-call of the 5' RACE reads, TCRdb has one entry per CDR3 protein and lacks DNA. Its clone listing holds fewer than 550,000 distinct CDR3 sequences. The TCR was taken from a woman in her fifties or sixties in good health. The sample taken for sequencing was blood T cells: a sorted CD56 or NKG2C T cell subset, CD4+ or CD8+ T cells, or bulk PBMC T cells (not recorded which). The chain links TRBV7-3 to TRBJ2-1; as DNA is missing, the TRBD1 call by TCRdb cannot be tested. The CDR3 spells CASSLRVAGDYNEQFF. Combining the CDR3 with reference TRBV7-3 and TRBJ2-1 gives the whole variable domain GAGVSQTPSNKVTEKGKYVELRCDPISGHTALYWYRQSLGQGPEFLIYFQGTGAADDSGLPNDRFFAVRPEGSVSTLKIQRTERGDSAVYLCASSLRVAGDYNEQFFGPGTRLTVL.